This note documents a single TCR beta chain sequence. V lost 4 bases, J lost 3 bases, and 16 bases lay in between. Germline V lookup: CDR1 SEHNR, CDR2 FQNEAQ (reference sequence). The CDR3 has 15 amino acids. Researchers took RNA transcripts and amplified the TCR beta CDR3 regions from them. A set of HTBI primers served as the primers for a first-round RT-PCR of the TCR CDR3. Each CDR3 protein is one row after TCRdb ran MiXCR on the multiplex PCR reads. The data contain nearly 750,000 distinct CDR3 sequences, 35% of them singletons. This entry is derived from a study of T cells in Graves' hyperthyroidism and ophthalmopathy. At the level of the study: It was at initial diagnosis, before any treatment, that peripheral blood was collected.

The clonotype originates from a woman aged 40 to 50 with Graves' hyperthyroidism. The sequenced material came from blood. The gene calls are TRBV7-9 and TRBJ2-7; D is possibly TRBD2 (6 bases). CDR3 protein: CASSSYRDSGYEQYF. DNA of the CDR3: TGTGCCAGCAGCTCATACCGGGACTCGGGCTACGAGCAGTACTTC.